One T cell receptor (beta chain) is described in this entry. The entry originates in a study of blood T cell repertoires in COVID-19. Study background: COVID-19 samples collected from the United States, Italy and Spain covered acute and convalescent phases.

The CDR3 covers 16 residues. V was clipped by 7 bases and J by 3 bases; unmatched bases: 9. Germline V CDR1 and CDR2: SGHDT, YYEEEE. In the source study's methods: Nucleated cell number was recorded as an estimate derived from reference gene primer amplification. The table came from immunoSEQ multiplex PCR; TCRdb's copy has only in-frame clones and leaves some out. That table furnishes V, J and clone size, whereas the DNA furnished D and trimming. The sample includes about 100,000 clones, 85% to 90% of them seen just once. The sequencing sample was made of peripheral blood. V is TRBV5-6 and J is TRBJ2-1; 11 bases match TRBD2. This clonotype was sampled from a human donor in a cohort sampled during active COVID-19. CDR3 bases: TGTGCCAGCTCCTACTCCGGGACTAGCGGCTACAATGAGCAGTTCTTC. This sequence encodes CASSYSGTSGYNEQFF.